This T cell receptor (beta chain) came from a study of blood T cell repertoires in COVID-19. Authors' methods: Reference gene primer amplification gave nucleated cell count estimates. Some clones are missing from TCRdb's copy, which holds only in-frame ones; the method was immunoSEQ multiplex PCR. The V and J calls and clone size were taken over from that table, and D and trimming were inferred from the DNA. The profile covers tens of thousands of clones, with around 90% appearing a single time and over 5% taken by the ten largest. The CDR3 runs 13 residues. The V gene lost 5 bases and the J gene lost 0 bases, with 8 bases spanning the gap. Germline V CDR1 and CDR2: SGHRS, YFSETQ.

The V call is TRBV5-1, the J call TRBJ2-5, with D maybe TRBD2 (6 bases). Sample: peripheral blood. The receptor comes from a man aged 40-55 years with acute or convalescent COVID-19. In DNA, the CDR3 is TGCGCCAGCAGTCGGGGGTACCAAGAGACCCAGTACTTC. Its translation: CASSRGYQETQYF.